This T cell receptor (beta chain) derives from a study of blood T cell repertoires in COVID-19 (TCRdb year 2020). In the study overall: Samples from collaborators originated in the United States, Italy and Spain and spanned both the acute and convalescent phases of COVID-19. The material from the prospective study consisted of cDNA or gDNA derived from T cells, B-cell-depleted T cells, or PBMCs. Where HLA class I and class II types were available, the types were taken from metadata supplied by the sample provider, not from assay-based typing. A freely available public database, intended as a resource for researchers studying the immune response to SARS-CoV-2, is where the repertoires were released. A de-identified subject ID, COVID-19 status, age in years and sex were almost always included in the sample metadata. The samples were drawn from the first 160 participants of the ongoing ImmuneRACE study and from roughly 1,300 subjects provided by 6 global collaborators. Deeply sampled blood TCRbeta repertoires from subjects exposed to, actively infected with, or recovered from COVID-19 were included in the dataset.

With regard to this clone: It has no known antigen specificity. No much larger clonotype is one base removed from it; base qualities were not supplied.

Germline trimming: 4 bases from V, 4 bases from J; junction bases outside gene matches: 3. The germline V gene provides CDR1 MGHDK and CDR2 SYGVNS. From cysteine to phenylalanine, the CDR3 is 13 amino acids long. Only CDR3 DNA is held: 39 bases, read in frame from base 1. Whole blood was collected in K2EDTA tubes by collaborating institutions according to the institutions' own protocols. For TCRbeta analysis, collaborator samples were shipped as frozen whole blood, as isolated PBMCs, or as DNA extracted from either sample type. Here is what the overall study found, with its caveats: How much clinical and demographic metadata was included differed by source and by participant, and the metadata was provided uncurated.

The immunoSEQ Assay, a bias-controlled multiplex PCR, was used to amplify TCRbeta CDR3 regions from genomic DNA. The authors' pipeline ran thus. Within the assay, amplification of reference gene primers was used to estimate how many nucleated cells each sample contained. Sequence reads were collapsed and filtered to measure the absolute abundance of every unique TCRbeta CDR3 rearrangement. For each sample, productive Simpson clonality was calculated as the square root of Simpson's diversity index over productive rearrangements. In TCRdb, the immuneACCESS table is reduced to in-frame sequences with V and J assigned. These tables do not hold every clone; where another copy was compared, an unresolved V gene accounts for under half, and the others remain unexplained. V, J and clone size are those of that table, while D and trimming were read from the DNA. Here the sample has approximately 70,000 clones; about nine tenths occur a single time. The ten largest clones add up to around 13% of the sample.

Source material: peripheral blood. The rearrangement joined TRBV25-1 to TRBJ1-1; 7 nucleotides in the junction match TRBD1. This receptor was identified in a woman aged 55 to 70 with acute or convalescent COVID-19. This receptor has the CDR3 CASSVAGGTEAFF. The nucleotides are TGTGCCAGCAGTGTCGCAGGGGGCACTGAAGCTTTCTTT.